This T cell receptor (beta chain) was recovered during a study of siplizumab effects on memory and regulatory T cells. Here immunoSEQ multiplex PCR was the method, and the copy in TCRdb shows in-frame clones only, minus some. Here the sample spans fewer than 130,000 clones, 92% being singletons. Points on this clone: Antigen unknown.

Notes on the study in general: Among alloreactive clones, only a minor fraction mapped to unstimulated subsets.

CDR1 is WNHNN, CDR2 SYGVQD, per germline (reference sequence). This CDR3 region has 13 residues. The germline V and J ends were trimmed by 4 bases and 8 bases, with 13 bases remaining between them. Sequencing input: CD4+ T cells sorted from blood. The rearrangement uses TRBV10-1 and TRBJ2-3; D is undetermined. This clonotype was sampled from a human donor in good health. CDR3: CASSAGPSGTQYF. CDR3 DNA sequence: TGCGCCAGCAGTGCGGGCCCCTCTGGTACGCAGTATTTT.